These T cell receptor beta chains were read from a single sample in a study of CD8 T cells in Susac syndrome. Via MiXCR, TCRdb re-called the immunoSEQ multiplex PCR reads, giving one row per CDR3 protein. This sample has some 63,000 distinct CDR3 sequences; approximately 94% occur once, and the top ten carry 0.45% to 0.65%. The specimen was CD8+ T cells from PBMCs. The receptors shown here come from a human donor with multiple sclerosis. CDR3s include the opening cysteine and the closing phenylalanine or tryptophan. A D gene is named only where the DNA matches it firmly. Only part of the rows carry a size: once, few, many, or a class if the clone is expanded.

v_call: TRBV29-1; d_call: -; clone_size: -; j_call: TRBJ2-5; cdr3_nt: TGCAGCGCCGAGGGGGGGAGGATCCTCCAAGAGACCCAGTACTTC; cdr3_aa: CSAEGGRILQETQYF
v_call: TRBV12-3/TRBV12-4; d_call: -; clone_size: -; j_call: TRBJ1-1; cdr3_nt: TGTGCCAGCAGTCCCGGGGGGGGTACTGAAGCTTTCTTT; cdr3_aa: CASSPGGGTEAFF
v_call: TRBV7-9; d_call: TRBD2; clone_size: -; j_call: TRBJ2-1; cdr3_nt: TGTGCCAGCAGCTTAGTTGTTAGCGGGACCCATGAGCAGTTCTTC; cdr3_aa: CASSLVVSGTHEQFF
v_call: TRBV4-3; d_call: -; clone_size: -; j_call: TRBJ2-7; cdr3_nt: TGCGCCAGCAGCCAAGAGCACTCGAGCTCCTACGAGCAGTACTTC; cdr3_aa: CASSQEHSSSYEQYF
v_call: TRBV12-3/TRBV12-4; d_call: -; clone_size: -; j_call: TRBJ1-1; cdr3_nt: TGTGCCAGCAGTTTACTCCCGGAGAACACTGAAGCTTTCTTT; cdr3_aa: CASSLLPENTEAFF
v_call: TRBV27; d_call: -; clone_size: -; j_call: TRBJ2-3; cdr3_nt: TGTGCCAGCAGTTCAACACGATCCCGCACAGATACGCAGTATTTT; cdr3_aa: CASSSTRSRTDTQYF
v_call: TRBV2; d_call: -; clone_size: -; j_call: TRBJ2-7; cdr3_nt: TGTGCCAGCAGTCTCGGGTCCGAATACGAGCAGTACTTC; cdr3_aa: CASSLGSEYEQYF
v_call: TRBV7-9; d_call: -; clone_size: -; j_call: TRBJ2-7; cdr3_nt: TGTGCCAGCAGCTTTGAGCTGGGGGCCTACGAGCAGTACTTC; cdr3_aa: CASSFELGAYEQYF
v_call: TRBV15; d_call: TRBD1; clone_size: -; j_call: TRBJ2-5; cdr3_nt: TGTGCCACCAGCAGACGACAGGGCCAAGAGACCCAGTACTTC; cdr3_aa: CATSRRQGQETQYF
v_call: TRBV7-9; d_call: -; clone_size: -; j_call: TRBJ2-5; cdr3_nt: TGTGCCAGCAGCTTAGCGGATGGCCTTTTATCACGGACCCAGTACTTC; cdr3_aa: CASSLADGLLSRTQYF
v_call: TRBV15; d_call: -; clone_size: -; j_call: TRBJ2-6; cdr3_nt: TGTGCCACCAGCAGAGATTGGTCCTCTGGGGCCAACGTCCTGACTTTC; cdr3_aa: CATSRDWSSGANVLTF
v_call: TRBV7-2; d_call: TRBD1; clone_size: once; j_call: TRBJ1-2; cdr3_nt: TGTGCCAGCAGCCCGAGGGTGTGGACAGGGTCGATCAACTATGGCTACACCTTC; cdr3_aa: CASSPRVWTGSINYGYTF
v_call: TRBV15; d_call: TRBD1; clone_size: -; j_call: TRBJ2-7; cdr3_nt: TGTGCCACCAGCAGCCCCGGGACAGGGGCTAACGAGCAGTACTTC; cdr3_aa: CATSSPGTGANEQYF
v_call: TRBV19; d_call: TRBD2; clone_size: -; j_call: TRBJ2-1; cdr3_nt: TGTGCCAGTAGTAGCGGACTAGCGGGGGTTAACTACAATGAGCAGTTCTTC; cdr3_aa: CASSSGLAGVNYNEQFF
v_call: TRBV13; d_call: -; clone_size: -; j_call: TRBJ1-2; cdr3_nt: TGTGCCAGCAGCGCCACGGGACTGGACTATGGCTACACCTTC; cdr3_aa: CASSATGLDYGYTF
v_call: TRBV7-9; d_call: -; clone_size: -; j_call: TRBJ2-2; cdr3_nt: TGTGCCAGCAGCCCGAAGGACAAAGCGAACACCGGGGAGCTGTTTTTT; cdr3_aa: CASSPKDKANTGELFF
v_call: TRBV29-1; d_call: TRBD1; clone_size: -; j_call: TRBJ2-7; cdr3_nt: TGCAGCGTTGGGACAGGGGGCGAAAGTTACGAGCAGTACTTC; cdr3_aa: CSVGTGGESYEQYF
v_call: TRBV21-1; d_call: -; clone_size: -; j_call: TRBJ1-5; cdr3_nt: TGTGCCAGCACCCCTTTGGGGACAGGGCGTTATCAGCCCCAGCATTTT; cdr3_aa: CASTPLGTGRYQPQHF
v_call: TRBV7-9; d_call: -; clone_size: -; j_call: TRBJ2-7; cdr3_nt: TGTGCCAGCAGCGCGACGGGGGACTACGAGCAGTACTTC; cdr3_aa: CASSATGDYEQYF
v_call: TRBV7-3; d_call: -; clone_size: -; j_call: TRBJ2-1; cdr3_nt: TGTGCCAGCAGCTTAACAGGCACCCAGCAGTTCTTC; cdr3_aa: CASSLTGTQQFF
v_call: TRBV6-2/TRBV6-3; d_call: -; clone_size: -; j_call: TRBJ2-7; cdr3_nt: TGTGCCAGCAGTTACTTGGGGGCCGGGTCCTACGAGCAGTACTTC; cdr3_aa: CASSYLGAGSYEQYF
v_call: TRBV12-3/TRBV12-4; d_call: -; clone_size: -; j_call: TRBJ1-2; cdr3_nt: TGTGCCAGCAGCCTGATGGGCCCTGTGGGTGGCTACACCTTC; cdr3_aa: CASSLMGPVGGYTF
v_call: TRBV29-1; d_call: TRBD1; clone_size: -; j_call: TRBJ1-5; cdr3_nt: TGCAGCGTTGAAACGACAGGGAATCAGCCCCAGCATTTT; cdr3_aa: CSVETTGNQPQHF
v_call: TRBV29-1; d_call: -; clone_size: -; j_call: TRBJ2-1; cdr3_nt: TGCAGCGTTGAATTGGCTACCTCCTACAATGAGCAGTTCTTC; cdr3_aa: CSVELATSYNEQFF
v_call: TRBV25-1; d_call: -; clone_size: once; j_call: TRBJ2-7; cdr3_nt: TGTGCCAGCAGCGGGGGCGCGGGGACAGAAGCCTACGAGCAGTACTTC; cdr3_aa: CASSGGAGTEAYEQYF
v_call: TRBV28; d_call: -; clone_size: -; j_call: TRBJ2-2; cdr3_nt: TGTGCCAGCAATAACGGCGGGGATACCGGGGAGCTGTTTTTT; cdr3_aa: CASNNGGDTGELFF
v_call: TRBV28; d_call: TRBD1; clone_size: -; j_call: TRBJ2-7; cdr3_nt: TGTGCCAGCAGCACCACGGGACAGGGTACCTACGAGCAGTACTTC; cdr3_aa: CASSTTGQGTYEQYF
v_call: TRBV15; d_call: -; clone_size: -; j_call: TRBJ2-3; cdr3_nt: TGTGCCACCAGCATACGGGTAGCGGCCTTCACAGATACGCAGTATTTT; cdr3_aa: CATSIRVAAFTDTQYF
v_call: TRBV12-3/TRBV12-4; d_call: -; clone_size: -; j_call: TRBJ2-7; cdr3_nt: TGTGCCAGCGGAGGGGCAGGGGGGTACGAGCAGTACTTC; cdr3_aa: CASGGAGGYEQYF
v_call: TRBV20-1; d_call: -; clone_size: -; j_call: TRBJ1-5; cdr3_nt: TGCAGTGCTAGGGCCCGGTATAGCAATCAGCCCCAGCATTTT; cdr3_aa: CSARARYSNQPQHF
v_call: TRBV27; d_call: TRBD1; clone_size: -; j_call: TRBJ2-7; cdr3_nt: TGTGCCAGCAGTTTATTGAGGGGGCTCGGGTACGAGCAGTACTTC; cdr3_aa: CASSLLRGLGYEQYF
v_call: TRBV27; d_call: -; clone_size: -; j_call: TRBJ2-7; cdr3_nt: TGTGCCAGCAGTAAAGATGGACTGTCCTACGAGCAGTACTTC; cdr3_aa: CASSKDGLSYEQYF
v_call: TRBV7-9; d_call: -; clone_size: -; j_call: TRBJ2-1; cdr3_nt: TGTGCCAGCAGCAGGCACAACAATGAGCAGTTCTTC; cdr3_aa: CASSRHNNEQFF
v_call: TRBV4-3; d_call: -; clone_size: -; j_call: TRBJ2-5; cdr3_nt: TGCGCCAGCAGCCAAGAAGGAGGTGAAGAGACCCAGTACTTC; cdr3_aa: CASSQEGGEETQYF
v_call: TRBV19; d_call: TRBD1; clone_size: -; j_call: TRBJ1-5; cdr3_nt: TGTGCCAGTAGTATCGGGACAGGGATAGGCAATCAGCCCCAGCATTTT; cdr3_aa: CASSIGTGIGNQPQHF
v_call: TRBV6-5; d_call: TRBD1; clone_size: -; j_call: TRBJ1-5; cdr3_nt: TGTGCCAGCAGCCTGGGACAGGGCCTCAATCAGCCCCAGCATTTT; cdr3_aa: CASSLGQGLNQPQHF
v_call: TRBV12-3/TRBV12-4; d_call: -; clone_size: -; j_call: TRBJ1-4; cdr3_nt: TGTGCCAGCAGCCAGGGACCCCGTGAAAAACTGTTTTTT; cdr3_aa: CASSQGPREKLFF
v_call: TRBV19; d_call: TRBD1; clone_size: -; j_call: TRBJ2-7; cdr3_nt: TGTGCCAGTAGTCTTAGACAGGGCTACGAGCAGTACTTC; cdr3_aa: CASSLRQGYEQYF
v_call: TRBV5-1; d_call: TRBD1; clone_size: -; j_call: TRBJ2-7; cdr3_nt: TGCGCCAGCAGCATGACCCCCGGGACAGTCTACGAGCAGTACTTC; cdr3_aa: CASSMTPGTVYEQYF
v_call: TRBV6-2/TRBV6-3; d_call: -; clone_size: -; j_call: TRBJ1-5; cdr3_nt: TGTGCCACAACTCCCGGGGCCCCAGAGGGCAATCAGCCCCAGCATTTT; cdr3_aa: CATTPGAPEGNQPQHF
v_call: TRBV29-1; d_call: -; clone_size: -; j_call: TRBJ1-2; cdr3_nt: TGCAGCGCCGAGGGACAAGGCTACACCTTC; cdr3_aa: CSAEGQGYTF